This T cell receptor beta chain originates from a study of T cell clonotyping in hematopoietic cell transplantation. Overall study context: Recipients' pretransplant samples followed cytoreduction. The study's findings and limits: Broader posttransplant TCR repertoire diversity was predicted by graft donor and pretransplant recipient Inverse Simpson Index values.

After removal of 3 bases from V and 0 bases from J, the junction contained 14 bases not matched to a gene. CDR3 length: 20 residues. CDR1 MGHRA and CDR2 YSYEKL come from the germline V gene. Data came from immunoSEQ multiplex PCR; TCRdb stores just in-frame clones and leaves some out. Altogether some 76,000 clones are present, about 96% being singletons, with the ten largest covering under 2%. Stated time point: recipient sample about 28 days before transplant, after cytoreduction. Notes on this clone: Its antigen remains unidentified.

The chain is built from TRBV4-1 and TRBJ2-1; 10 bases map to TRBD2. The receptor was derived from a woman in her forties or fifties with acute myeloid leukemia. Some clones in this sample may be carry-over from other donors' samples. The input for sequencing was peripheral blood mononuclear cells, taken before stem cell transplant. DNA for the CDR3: TGCGCCAGCAGCCATTGGGCCCCGGGACTAGCGATGAGCTCCTACAATGAGCAGTTCTTC. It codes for CASSHWAPGLAMSSYNEQFF.